This TCR beta chain was sequenced in a study of cytomegalovirus exposure and HLA in healthy donors. Study-level points and caveats: High sensitivity and specificity were reportedly achieved when the classifier diagnosed cytomegalovirus status. HLA alleles were associated with 15,000 to 20,000 TCR beta sequences in a later analysis at 0.05 false discovery rate.

The PCR used 60 Vbeta and 13 Jbeta primers. Using immunoSEQ multiplex PCR, the repertoire was profiled, and TCRdb retains in-frame clones only, with some absent. The repertoire holds roughly 100,000 clones, around 74% seen once, with 8.6% in the top ten. Comment on this clone: Its target is not known.

CDR3 length: 13 residues. Germline CDR1 is SGHKS and CDR2 is YYEKEE (reference sequence). V was cut by 6 bases and J by 0 bases, with 7 bases left in between. The rearrangement joins TRBV5-5 to TRBJ1-3; no reliable D call. The specimen sequenced was PBMCs. The origin of this receptor is a woman aged 40 to 55 in good health and CMV-seropositive. This CDR3 is CASTPFSGNTIYF. The CDR3 DNA is TGTGCCAGCACCCCCTTCTCTGGAAACACCATATATTTT.